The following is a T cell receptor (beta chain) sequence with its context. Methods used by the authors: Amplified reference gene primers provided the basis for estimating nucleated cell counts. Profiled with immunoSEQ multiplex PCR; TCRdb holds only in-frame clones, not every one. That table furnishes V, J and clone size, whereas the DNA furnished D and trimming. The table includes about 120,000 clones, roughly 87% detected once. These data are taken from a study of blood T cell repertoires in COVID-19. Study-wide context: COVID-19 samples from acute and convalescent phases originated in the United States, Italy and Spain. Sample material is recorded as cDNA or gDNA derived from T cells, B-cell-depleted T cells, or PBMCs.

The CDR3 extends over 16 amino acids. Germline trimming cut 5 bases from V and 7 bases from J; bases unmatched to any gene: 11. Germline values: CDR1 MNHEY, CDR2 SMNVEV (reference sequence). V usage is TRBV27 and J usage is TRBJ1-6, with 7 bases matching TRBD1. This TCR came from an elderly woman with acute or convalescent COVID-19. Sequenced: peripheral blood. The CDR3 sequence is CASSQTGVQGNSPLHF. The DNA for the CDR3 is TGTGCCAGCAGTCAAACAGGGGTGCAAGGAAATTCACCCCTCCACTTT.